The 28 T cell receptor beta chains reported below all come from one sample, sequenced in a study of cytomegalovirus exposure and HLA in healthy donors. Use of 60 Vbeta and 13 Jbeta primers characterized the PCR. Profiling relied on immunoSEQ multiplex PCR, and the TCRdb table lists in-frame clones only, not all of them. Of about 210,000 clones in the sample, about nine tenths are singletons; the top ten hold around 1%. The source material was PBMCs. These receptors all come from a boy between 2 and 10 years old in good health and CMV-seronegative.

The V and J genes are TRBV7-3 and TRBJ1-1; D possibly corresponds to TRBD1 (6 bases). The CDR3 sequence is 14 residues long. The germline V and J ends were trimmed by 4 bases and 2 bases, with 11 bases remaining between them. Germline V gives CDR1 SGHTA, CDR2 FQGTGA. The CDR3 sequence is CASSSTGSNTEAFF. The CDR3 DNA reads as TGTGCCAGCAGCTCTACAGGGAGCAACACTGAAGCTTTCTTT.

This chain links TRBV4-1 with TRBJ1-1; 8 bases agree with TRBD1. This CDR3 spans 16 amino acids. Losses at the gene ends were 1 base for V and 0 bases for J; bases not matched to a gene: 4. Looked up from germline, CDR1 is MGHRA and CDR2 is YSYEKL. The CDR3 sequence is CASSQGTGGMNTEAFF. The CDR3 bases are TGCGCCAGCAGCCAAGGTACAGGGGGGATGAACACTGAAGCTTTCTTT.

V gene TRBV6-5 combines with J gene TRBJ2-5, with 9 bases that match TRBD2. The DNA end lines up better with TRBJ2-7; the J call may be wrong. CDR3 length: 15 residues. The germline gives CDR1 MNHEY, CDR2 SVGAGI. DNA of the CDR3: TGTGCCAGCAGTTACTCGTCTAGCGGGGATTACGAGCAGTACTTC. Protein sequence: CASSYSSSGDYEQYF.

This sequence joins TRBV28 and TRBJ1-4, with D possibly TRBD1 on 6 matching bases. Trimming pared 6 bases from V and 7 bases from J, leaving 21 bases between. CDR1 is MDHEN and CDR2 is SYDVKM in the germline V gene. This CDR3 is 16 amino acids long. CDR3 in amino acids: CASRSRGGGGGEKLFF. The CDR3 DNA follows: TGTGCCAGCAGGTCCCGCGGGGGGGGCGGGGGTGAAAAACTGTTTTTT.

This clone is a singleton in its sample. The J gene is TRBJ2-7, the V gene TRBV4-1, with a tentative D call TRBD2 (5 bases). In germline, CDR1 is MGHRA, CDR2 YSYEKL. This CDR3 contains 13 residues. V lost 1 base to trimming and J lost 6 bases, with 10 bases between them. The CDR3 bases are TGCGCCAGCAGCCAAGTTGAGGGATCCGAGCAGTACTTC. Translating gives CASSQVEGSEQYF.

The chain couples TRBV7-2 to TRBJ2-6; a weak D match, TRBD2 (5 bases). This CDR3 region has 17 residues. CDR1 is SGHTA, CDR2 FQGNSA, per germline. The V end lost 3 bases, the J end lost 0 bases, and 12 bases lay between the germline ends. CDR3 amino acids: CASSLAGSSSGANVLTF. The CDR3 nucleotides are TGTGCCAGCAGCTTGGCGGGCAGCAGCTCTGGGGCCAACGTCCTGACTTTC.

This clone was counted a single time. The chain employs TRBV28 and TRBJ1-2, with a weak D call TRBD1 (6 bases). Trimming pared 1 base from V and 9 bases from J, leaving 12 bases between. This CDR3 region has 13 residues. The germline V gene encodes CDR1 MDHEN and CDR2 SYDVKM. For the CDR3, the DNA is TGTGCCAGCAGTTTATCGGACAGAATGAGCTACACCTTC. Encoded protein: CASSLSDRMSYTF.

V usage is TRBV7-8 and J usage is TRBJ1-1, with 7 bases matching TRBD1. CDR1 is SGHVS and CDR2 is FQNEAQ in the germline V gene. This CDR3 spans 16 amino acids. Germline trimming cut 5 bases from V and 5 bases from J; bases unmatched to any gene: 14. As DNA, the CDR3 is TGTGCCAGCAGCAGCCGATTCGCACAGGGGCGAACTGAAGCTTTCTTT. This sequence encodes CASSSRFAQGRTEAFF.

This chain uses TRBV5-1 with TRBJ2-3, with D possibly matching TRBD2 (6 bases). This CDR3 has 15 residues. Trimming shortened V by 4 bases and J by 10 bases, and 22 bases separated the two germline ends. Germline V CDR1 and CDR2: SGHRS, YFSETQ. DNA of the CDR3: TGCGCCAGCAGCCCCCTTCGGGAGCTTAGGATTTCGCAGTATTTT. The encoded protein is CASSPLRELRISQYF.

This sequence joins TRBV19 and TRBJ1-2; D might be TRBD1 (6 bases). The CDR3 covers 13 residues. The germline V gene has CDR1 LNHDA and CDR2 SQIVND (reference sequence). Deletions cut 4 bases from V and 4 bases from J, with 10 bases between. CDR3 sequence reads: CASSSGQFYGYTF. CDR3 DNA: TGTGCCAGTAGTAGCGGACAGTTCTATGGCTACACCTTC.

The chain is built from TRBV6-5 and TRBJ2-5, with a tentative D call TRBD2 (5 bases). Germline lookup yields CDR1 MNHEY and CDR2 SVGAGI. The CDR3 sequence is 13 residues long. With 3 bases removed from V and 4 bases from J, the gap between germline ends came to 9 bases. The CDR3 here is CASSYLEGETQYF. In DNA, the CDR3 is TGTGCCAGCAGTTATCTCGAGGGAGAGACCCAGTACTTC.

The chain links TRBV10-2 to TRBJ2-5; D gene unclear. Judging by the DNA end, TRBJ2-7 fits better; the J call may be wrong. CDR1 WSHSY and CDR2 SAAADI come from the germline V gene. The CDR3 has 12 residues. The CDR3 protein is CASSGRNYEQYF. The DNA for the CDR3 is TGCGCCAGCAGTGGACGAAACTACGAGCAGTACTTC.

This rearrangement joins TRBV7-8 to TRBJ2-7; D call uncertain. Trimming stripped 3 bases from V and 1 base from J, with 7 bases between. Per the germline V gene, CDR1 is SGHVS and CDR2 is FQNEAQ. This CDR3 has 13 amino acids. For the CDR3, the DNA is TGTGCCAGCAGCTTCCGTTATTCCTACGAGCAGTACTTC. Translated: CASSFRYSYEQYF.

The chain links TRBV27 to TRBJ2-1; no firm D call. The CDR3 loop spans 16 amino acids. Germline lookup yields CDR1 MNHEY and CDR2 SMNVEV (reference sequence). V gave up 5 bases and J gave up 5 bases, with 19 bases separating them. The CDR3 protein is CASSPLSPGSDNEQFF. For the CDR3, the DNA is TGTGCCAGCAGTCCCCTTTCACCCGGTTCGGACAATGAGCAGTTCTTC.

This rearrangement joins TRBV5-6 to TRBJ2-3, with D hard to call. The length of the CDR3 is 15 residues. Trimming left V 2 bases short and J 0 bases short, with 10 bases between. From germline, CDR1 is SGHDT and CDR2 YYEEEE. Here the CDR3 reads CASSLTPLSTDTQYF. The CDR3 region has the DNA TGTGCCAGCAGCTTAACGCCACTTAGCACAGATACGCAGTATTTT.

This clone was seen a handful of times. At one end the junction does not follow the germline gene, possibly because of a read error. The V call is TRBV7-9, the J call TRBJ2-7, with D possibly TRBD2 on 5 matching bases. CDR1 is SEHNR, CDR2 FQNEAQ, per germline (reference sequence). CDR3 length: 16 residues. As DNA, the CDR3 is TGTTCCAGCAGCTTTTATCCGGTGAGGGATGAGTCCGAGCAGTACTTC. Protein product: CSSSFYPVRDESEQYF.

This clone came up once. The chain has TRBV7-9 and TRBJ1-1; TRBD1 might be the D (6 bases). Germline V gives CDR1 SEHNR, CDR2 FQNEAQ (reference sequence). CDR3 length: 14 amino acids. CDR3 loop: CSTRPPGEYTEAFF. The CDR3 nucleotides read TGTTCCACCCGGCCCCCAGGGGAGTACACTGAAGCTTTCTTT. Supplemented by reference TRBV7-9 and TRBJ1-1, the full variable domain reads DTGVSQNPRHKITKRGQNVTFRCDPISEHNRLYWYRQTLGQGPEFLTYFQNEAQLEKSRLLSDRFSAERPKGSFSTLEIQRTEQGDSAMYLCSTRPPGEYTEAFFGQGTRLTVV.

The chain links TRBV27 to TRBJ2-1; possible D gene TRBD1, 5 bases. The CDR3 loop spans 11 amino acids. The V end was cut by 8 bases, the J end by 9 bases, with 11 bases between. Per the germline V gene, CDR1 is MNHEY and CDR2 is SMNVEV (reference sequence). CDR3 residues: CASSNQGEQFF. CDR3 in DNA: TGTGCCAGCTCAAATCAGGGTGAGCAGTTCTTC.

The chain employs TRBV25-1 and TRBJ2-1, with 14 bases matching TRBD2. The CDR3 covers 15 residues. Germline V gives CDR1 MGHDK, CDR2 SYGVNS. Trimming at V came to 6 bases and at J to 8 bases, leaving 6 bases not matched to a gene. The DNA of the CDR3 is TGTGCCAGCAGAGACCCGGGACTAGCGGGAGATGAGCAGTTCTTC. Protein sequence: CASRDPGLAGDEQFF.

This chain uses TRBV27 with TRBJ2-5; D is possibly TRBD2 (5 bases). Looked up from germline, CDR1 is MNHEY and CDR2 is SMNVEV (reference sequence). The CDR3 is 14 residues long. Trimming cost V 5 bases and J 1 base, with 11 bases left between them. CDR3 protein: CASSGSGSQETQYF. Here the CDR3 DNA reads TGTGCCAGCAGTGGCAGCGGTTCCCAAGAGACCCAGTACTTC.

This rearrangement joins TRBV5-5 to TRBJ2-1, with 9 positions matching TRBD2. The CDR3 loop spans 14 amino acids. Germline CDR1 and CDR2: SGHKS and YYEKEE (reference sequence). J was trimmed by 10 bases and V by 0 bases; bases with no gene match: 5. CDR3 nucleotide sequence: TGTGCCAGCAGCTTGGTCGGACTAGCGACCGAGCAGTTCTTC. As protein: CASSLVGLATEQFF.

The chain links TRBV5-1 to TRBJ2-5; TRBD1 might be the D (6 bases). The V gene's germline CDR1 is SGHRS and CDR2 YFSETQ. Trimming removed 4 bases at V and 5 bases at J, with 18 bases between. This CDR3 contains 15 residues. The DNA of the CDR3 is TGCGCCAGCAGCCCGCCGCAGGGGACGGGGGAGACCCAGTACTTC. Translating it yields CASSPPQGTGETQYF.

The J gene is TRBJ2-1, the V gene TRBV7-9; D gene ambiguous. From germline, CDR1 is SEHNR and CDR2 FQNEAQ (reference sequence). The CDR3 totals 13 residues. V was clipped by 1 base and J by 5 bases, with 6 bases between them. The CDR3 DNA reads as TGTGCCAGCAGCTTAGTAGCAAACAATGAGCAGTTCTTC. Its translation is CASSLVANNEQFF.

The chain employs TRBV5-6 and TRBJ2-7, with 9 nucleotides matching TRBD1. V gave up 2 bases and J gave up 7 bases; unmatched junction bases: 10. Germline V gene lookup returns CDR1 SGHDT and CDR2 YYEEEE. The CDR3 loop spans 15 amino acids. The CDR3 loop is CASSLPGQGMGEQYF. Here the CDR3 DNA reads TGTGCCAGCAGCTTACCGGGACAGGGAATGGGGGAGCAGTACTTC.

The genes are TRBV5-1 and TRBJ2-6, with D hard to call. This CDR3 has 16 residues. Germline loops: CDR1 SGHRS, CDR2 YFSETQ. V lost 4 bases and J 0 bases, leaving 11 bases between the germline ends. The CDR3 nucleotides read TGCGCCAGCAGCCGACACACGATCTCTGGGGCCAACGTCCTGACTTTC. This gives the protein CASSRHTISGANVLTF.

This clone was found once. The gene calls are TRBV5-1 and TRBJ2-3; TRBD1 matches at 8 bases. Germline assignment: CDR1 SGHRS and CDR2 YFSETQ. The ends lost 6 bases at V and 2 bases at J; junction bases unmatched: 5. The CDR3 is made up of 14 amino acids. The CDR3 here is CASTQGVDTDTQYF. The CDR3 coding sequence is TGCGCCAGCACACAGGGGGTAGACACAGATACGCAGTATTTT.

The CDR3 loop is CASSRTGRESEQYF. The CDR3 DNA reads TGTGCCAGCAGCCGGACAGGGAGAGAGAGCGAGCAGTACTTC. This chain uses TRBV27 with TRBJ2-5; 8 nucleotides align to TRBD1. The J call may be mistaken, given a closer DNA end match to TRBJ2-7. This CDR3 is 14 amino acids long. Per germline, CDR1 MNHEY and CDR2 SMNVEV (reference sequence).

A remark on this clone: One end of the junction varies from germline; a read error may be responsible. The rearrangement links TRBV7-3 to TRBJ1-6; D not certain. Per germline, CDR1 SGHTA and CDR2 FQGTGA. The CDR3 has 9 residues. CDR3 nucleotide sequence: TGTGCCAGCAGTCCTCTTGGAGACTTT. Protein: CASSPLGDF.